This T cell receptor beta chain was captured by sequencing in a study of CD8+CD57+ T cells in acquired aplastic anemia. Study details: DNA per sorted CD4+ or CD8+ sample ranged about 0.18 to 30 ug, averaging roughly 3.2 ug. Read counts for CD4+ cells (from healthy donors) averaged about 11 million. Overall study findings and caveats: The study identified roughly 29 CD8+ CDR3 sequences shared by patients and controls.

TCR beta VDJ and CDR3 profiling used genomic DNA as template. TCRdb processed the reads anew with MiXCR; each CDR3 protein has one entry. The sample has roughly 130,000 distinct CDR3 sequences; about 46% are singletons. CDR3 size: 11 residues. The V end was cut by 3 bases, the J end by 12 bases, with 9 bases between. Per the germline V gene, CDR1 is MGHRA and CDR2 is YSYEKL. Of note for this clonotype: Its matching antigen is unknown.

The chain is built from TRBV4-1 and TRBJ2-1, with D tentatively TRBD2 (6 bases). The sequence was obtained from a human donor in good health, serving as a control. Sequenced sample: sorted CD4+, CD8+, or CD8+CD57+ T cells (not recorded which) from PBMCs. The CDR3 DNA is TGCGCCAGCAGCCAGGAGGGATGGCAGTTCTTC. This encodes CASSQEGWQFF.